Each of the 24 T cell receptor beta chains below was sequenced from the same sample in a study of T cell responses to AZD1222 COVID-19 vaccine. Profiled with immunoSEQ multiplex PCR; TCRdb holds only in-frame clones, not every one. The table shows over 100,000 clones, with 70% to 90% occurring only once. The source material was peripheral blood, sampled on day 0 of AZD1222 vaccination. These receptors came from an adult in good health.

This rearrangement joins TRBV25-1 to TRBJ1-4; D unresolved. The V end lost 0 bases, the J end lost 5 bases, and 7 bases lay between the germline ends. Germline values: CDR1 MGHDK, CDR2 SYGVNS. The CDR3 length is 14 residues. The CDR3 reads CASSEYKGNEKLFF. The CDR3 DNA reads as TGTGCCAGCAGTGAATATAAGGGCAATGAAAAACTGTTTTTT.

The chain uses TRBV11-2 and TRBJ2-5, with 7 bases that match TRBD1. The germline gives CDR1 SGHAT, CDR2 FQNNGV. V dropped 5 bases and J dropped 5; count of bases not matched to a gene: 8. This CDR3 has 14 residues. The CDR3 loop is CASSAPTGQETQYF. The DNA of the CDR3 is TGTGCCAGCAGCGCGCCGACAGGGCAGGAGACCCAGTACTTC.

The rearrangement links TRBV10-3 to TRBJ1-1; no reliable D call. CDR1 ENHRY and CDR2 SYGVKD come from the germline V gene. Trimming removed 3 bases from V and 7 bases from J, with 18 bases in between. The CDR3 covers 15 residues. CDR3 protein: CAISEIANWEFEAFF. CDR3 nucleotide sequence: TGTGCCATCAGTGAAATTGCAAACTGGGAGTTTGAAGCTTTCTTT.

This clone was detected only a few times. This chain connects TRBV12-3 or TRBV12-4 to TRBJ1-6; D unresolved. The germline V and J ends were trimmed by 2 bases and 13 bases, with 9 bases remaining between them. The CDR3 covers 12 residues. The CDR3 DNA reads TGTGCCAGCAGTTTACCAGTGGGCCCCCTCCACTTT. This codes for CASSLPVGPLHF.

This sequence joins TRBV28 and TRBJ2-7; D perhaps matches TRBD2 (6 bases). V was shortened by 4 bases and J by 1 base, with 8 bases between the two germline ends. The germline V gene has CDR1 MDHEN and CDR2 SYDVKM. The CDR3 totals 13 residues. The CDR3 nucleotides are TGTGCCAGCAGTTCCGGGACTTCCTACGAGCAGTACTTC. Amino acids: CASSSGTSYEQYF.

The V and J genes are TRBV7-9 and TRBJ1-6, with D uncertain. Trimming took off 2 bases at V and 7 bases at J, with 3 bases between the two ends. The length of the CDR3 is 12 residues. Germline CDR1 reads SEHNR; CDR2 reads FQNEAQ (reference sequence). The chain's CDR3 is CASSLPNSPLHF. The DNA for the CDR3 is TGTGCCAGCAGCTTACCGAATTCACCCCTCCACTTT. Using reference TRBV7-9 and TRBJ1-6 for the parts outside the CDR3, the full variable domain is DTGVSQNPRHKITKRGQNVTFRCDPISEHNRLYWYRQTLGQGPEFLTYFQNEAQLEKSRLLSDRFSAERPKGSFSTLEIQRTEQGDSAMYLCASSLPNSPLHFGNGTRLTVT.

J is TRBJ1-1 and V is TRBV7-8; 10 bases line up with TRBD1. Unmatched junction bases numbered 6, after V lost 4 bases and J lost 1 base. CDR3 length: 16 amino acids. Germline CDR1 SGHVS, CDR2 FQNEAQ. In nucleotides, the CDR3 is TGTGCCAGCAGCTCGGGGGACAGGGGATGGAACACTGAAGCTTTCTTT. Protein sequence: CASSSGDRGWNTEAFF.

The rearrangement joins TRBV5-1 to TRBJ2-1, with a possible D match to TRBD2 (6 bases). The V and J ends lost 4 bases and 8 bases respectively, with 7 bases between them. Germline V gene data show CDR1 as SGHRS and CDR2 as YFSETQ. This CDR3 has 11 residues. CDR3 region: CASSREDEQFF. Written as DNA, the CDR3 is TGCGCCAGCAGCAGGGAGGATGAGCAGTTCTTC.

This rearrangement joins TRBV6-1 to TRBJ1-6, with D maybe TRBD1 (6 bases). This CDR3 comprises 15 residues. Per germline, CDR1 MNHNS and CDR2 SASEGT. The V end lost 1 base, the J end lost 5 bases, and 9 bases lay between the germline ends. The CDR3 here is CASSEGPGDNSPLHF. CDR3 nucleotides: TGTGCCAGCAGTGAAGGTCCAGGGGATAATTCACCCCTCCACTTT.

The V call is TRBV5-1, the J call TRBJ2-1, with D perhaps TRBD1 (5 bases). CDR1 and CDR2 (germline): SGHRS, YFSETQ. V gave up 0 bases and J gave up 5 bases, with 6 bases separating them. This CDR3 spans 13 amino acids. This CDR3 reads CASSLGTNNEQFF. The CDR3 coding sequence is TGCGCCAGCAGCTTGGGGACAAACAATGAGCAGTTCTTC.

The chain joins TRBV5-4 to TRBJ2-3, with 7 bases fitting TRBD2. CDR3 size: 14 residues. Germline values: CDR1 SGHNT, CDR2 YYREEE (reference sequence). V lost 3 bases and J lost 6; bases outside the gene matches: 7. This CDR3 reads CASSWAGLVDTQYF. CDR3 sequence (DNA): TGTGCCAGCAGCTGGGCAGGACTAGTTGATACGCAGTATTTT.

The chain couples TRBV30 to TRBJ2-6; D perhaps matches TRBD2 (6 bases). This CDR3 is built from 13 residues. V lost 5 bases, J lost 4 bases, and 9 bases lay in between. Per germline, CDR1 GTSNPN and CDR2 SVGIG (reference sequence). As DNA, the CDR3 is TGTGCCTGGGGGGGAGGAGGGGCCAACGTCCTGACTTTC. It specifies CAWGGGGANVLTF.

The chain combines TRBV11-2 with TRBJ2-7; 8 bases agree with TRBD1. Trimming at V came to 5 bases and at J to 6 bases, leaving 6 bases not matched to a gene. CDR3 length: 13 residues. Germline V gene data show CDR1 as SGHAT and CDR2 as FQNNGV. The CDR3 reads CASSPRQGREQYV. Written as DNA, the CDR3 is TGTGCCAGCAGCCCCCGACAGGGGCGCGAGCAGTACGTC.

The chain is built from TRBV4-1 and TRBJ1-6; D uncertain. The CDR3 has 17 residues. Trimming removed 0 bases at V and 0 bases at J, with 9 bases between. Germline V lookup: CDR1 MGHRA, CDR2 YSYEKL. The CDR3 protein is CASSQDYKSSYNSPLHF. The CDR3 DNA reads as TGCGCCAGCAGCCAAGACTACAAGAGCTCCTATAATTCACCCCTCCACTTT.

This rearrangement joins TRBV4-1 to TRBJ2-3; D is uncertain. Trimming pared 2 bases from V and 5 bases from J, leaving 5 bases between. Germline V gene sequence: CDR1 MGHRA, CDR2 YSYEKL. This CDR3 spans 12 amino acids. CDR3 amino acids: CASSQPLDTQYF. In DNA form, the CDR3 reads TGCGCCAGCAGCCAACCTTTAGATACGCAGTATTTT.

The rearrangement joins TRBV7-7 to TRBJ2-2, with D hard to call. Germline CDR1 is SSHAT and CDR2 is FNYEAQ (reference sequence). The V end was cut by 2 bases, the J end by 3 bases, with 10 bases between. The CDR3 length is 15 residues. The chain's CDR3 is CASSLTPAYTGELFF. For the CDR3, the DNA is TGTGCCAGCAGCTTAACCCCAGCGTACACCGGGGAGCTGTTTTTT.

The chain uses TRBV6-4 and TRBJ1-6; no definite D call. Trimming removed 5 bases at V and 5 bases at J, with 7 bases between. The CDR3 runs 13 residues. Germline loops: CDR1 MRHNA, CDR2 SNTAGT. DNA of the CDR3: TGTGCCAGCAGTAGCTATGATAATTCACCCCTCCACTTT. Its protein is CASSSYDNSPLHF.

V is TRBV4-2 and J is TRBJ2-2; either TRBD1 or TRBD2 may fit D (5 bases each). V lost 3 bases, J lost 5 bases, and 13 bases lay in between. The CDR3 spans 15 residues. Germline V gene sequence: CDR1 LGHNA, CDR2 YNFKEQ. CDR3 in amino acids: CASSHSRDVTGELFF. CDR3 DNA sequence: TGTGCCAGCAGCCATAGTCGGGACGTGACCGGGGAGCTGTTTTTT.

V is TRBV28 and J is TRBJ2-3, with a weak D call TRBD2 (6 bases). V was trimmed by 7 bases and J by 3 bases, leaving 26 bases between them. CDR3 length: 18 amino acids. Germline CDR1 is MDHEN and CDR2 is SYDVKM. The CDR3, as DNA: TGTGCCAGCACCCTGGAGGGGTCGGGAGTTTATGGGACAGATACGCAGTATTTT. Translated: CASTLEGSGVYGTDTQYF.

This chain joins TRBV11-3 and TRBJ2-5, with 8 nucleotides matching TRBD2. The germline V gene encodes CDR1 SGHNT and CDR2 YENEEA. The CDR3 is made up of 15 amino acids. Trimming cost V 5 bases and J 1 base; bases outside gene matches: 6. The CDR3 here is CASSLGTSPQETQYF. CDR3 in DNA: TGTGCCAGCAGCCTCGGGACTAGTCCCCAAGAGACCCAGTACTTC.

This chain joins TRBV27 and TRBJ1-4; the D gene is possibly TRBD1 (6 bases). V lost 6 bases, J lost 1 base, and 12 bases lay in between. This CDR3 spans 15 amino acids. Germline V gene lookup returns CDR1 MNHEY and CDR2 SMNVEV (reference sequence). CDR3 protein: CASSPGHLTNEKLFF. The CDR3 nucleotides read TGTGCCAGCAGCCCGGGACACTTAACTAATGAAAAACTGTTTTTT.

The rearrangement links TRBV5-1 to TRBJ1-6; tentatively, D is TRBD1 (6 bases). CDR1 SGHRS and CDR2 YFSETQ come from the germline V gene. Trimming shortened V by 5 bases and J by 6 bases, and 15 bases separated the two germline ends. The CDR3 runs 15 residues. In nucleotides, the CDR3 is TGCGCCAGCAGACTTGGGGGGGCGAGTAATTCACCCCTCCACTTT. This sequence encodes CASRLGGASNSPLHF.

V and J are TRBV6-5 and TRBJ1-2, with 10 bases aligning to TRBD1. Germline V gene data show CDR1 as MNHEY and CDR2 as SVGAGI. There are 15 residues in the CDR3. V lost 4 bases to trimming and J lost 2 bases; unmatched junction nucleotides: 4. CDR3 residues: CASSSPTGGNYGYTF. The CDR3 coding sequence is TGTGCCAGCAGTTCGCCGACAGGGGGCAACTATGGCTACACCTTC.

Note on this clone: In the same sample, other DNA sequences code for this CDR3. The chain couples TRBV28 to TRBJ1-1, with 7 positions matching TRBD1. The CDR3 runs to 14 residues. Germline V gene sequence: CDR1 MDHEN, CDR2 SYDVKM. The V and J ends lost 2 bases and 5 bases, in that order; junction bases with no gene match: 5. This chain's CDR3 is CASSLDRVRTEAFF. The CDR3 nucleotides are TGTGCCAGCAGTTTAGACAGGGTCCGGACTGAAGCTTTCTTT.